This T cell receptor (beta chain) was captured in a study of cytomegalovirus exposure and HLA in healthy donors. Details on this clone: Its antigen is unidentified.

With 60 Vbeta and 13 Jbeta primers, the PCR was carried out. Sequencing was performed with immunoSEQ multiplex PCR; in TCRdb, only in-frame clones are kept and a portion is missing. The table includes 95,000 to 130,000 clones, roughly 9.9% detected once. Points from the study as a whole: Several of the most significant clusters were apparently associated with common viral pathogens in a later analysis. According to an earlier analysis, most TCR beta V segments yielded productive rearrangements about 87% or about 30% of the time. Association of a missense DCLRE1C variant with TCR beta V- and J-gene trimming was reported in a later analysis.

V lost 2 bases and J lost 9; bases outside the gene matches: 9. This CDR3 is 16 amino acids long. Per germline, CDR1 LNHDA and CDR2 SQIVND (reference sequence). The sequence came from a man between 25 and 39 years old in good health and CMV-seronegative. Sequenced sample: PBMCs. The chain uses TRBV19 and TRBJ2-1, with TRBD1 matching 11 bases. CDR3 loop: CASSIIRTGGSGEQFF. CDR3 DNA: TGTGCCAGTAGTATAATCCGGACAGGGGGCTCGGGTGAGCAGTTCTTC. Drawing the rest from reference TRBV19 and TRBJ2-1, the complete variable domain is DGGITQSPKYLFRKEGQNVTLSCEQNLNHDAMYWYRQDPGQGLRLIYYSQIVNDFQKGDIAEGYSVSREKKESFPLTVTSAQKNPTAFYLCASSIIRTGGSGEQFFGPGTRLTVL.